Each of the 15 T cell receptor beta chains below was sequenced from the same sample in a study of T cell responses to AZD1222 COVID-19 vaccine. The data were produced by immunoSEQ multiplex PCR, yet TCRdb's version contains in-frame clones alone and is incomplete. The sample records some 31,000 clones, 70% to 80% being singletons. The sequencing here drew on peripheral blood, taken 28 days after the second AZD1222 dose. The receptor set was obtained from an adult who received the AZD1222 COVID-19 vaccine.

This rearrangement joins TRBV12-3 or TRBV12-4 to TRBJ2-4; D is uncertain. The germline V and J ends were trimmed by 5 bases and 8 bases, with 10 bases remaining between them. This CDR3 has 12 amino acids. This chain's CDR3 is CASSPGLYIQYF. DNA of the CDR3: TGTGCCAGCAGTCCCGGTTTATACATTCAGTACTTC.

V is TRBV16 and J is TRBJ1-2; 9 bases line up with TRBD1. V was pared by 2 bases and J by 8 bases, with 9 bases of the junction left unmatched. Germline V lookup: CDR1 KGHSY, CDR2 FQNENV. The CDR3 spans 15 residues. The CDR3 spells CASSQRPGQGMGYTF. The CDR3, as DNA: TGTGCCAGCAGCCAACGACCGGGACAGGGCATGGGCTACACCTTC.

This chain uses TRBV19 with TRBJ2-6, with 14 bases fitting TRBD2. V was clipped by 6 bases and J by 2 bases; unmatched bases: 3. Germline CDR1 and CDR2: LNHDA and SQIVND (reference sequence). The CDR3 has 17 residues. This CDR3 reads CASRPGLAGAGANVLTF. DNA of the CDR3: TGTGCCAGTAGACCGGGACTAGCGGGAGCTGGGGCCAACGTCCTGACTTTC.

The chain employs TRBV23-1 and TRBJ1-4; D uncertain. Being an ORF, TRBV23-1 has a function that is uncertain. The CDR3 totals 13 residues. With 8 bases removed from V and 2 bases from J, the gap between germline ends came to 9 bases. CDR3 sequence reads: CASGSGTNEKLFF. CDR3 bases: TGCGCCAGCGGAAGTGGCACTAATGAAAAACTGTTTTTT.

The rearrangement links TRBV5-1 to TRBJ1-6, with TRBD1 matching over 8 bases. The germline V gene has CDR1 SGHRS and CDR2 YFSETQ. The ends lost 0 bases at V and 4 bases at J; junction bases unmatched: 9. This CDR3 region has 18 residues. The CDR3 DNA is TGCGCCAGCAGCTTGGGAAGGATAACAGGGGGTTATAATTCACCCCTCCACTTT. It specifies CASSLGRITGGYNSPLHF. Variable domain in full (rest from reference TRBV5-1 and TRBJ1-6): KAGVTQTPRYLIKTRGQQVTLSCSPISGHRSVSWYQQTPGQGLQFLFEYFSETQRNKGNFPGRFSGRQFSNSRSEMNVSTLELGDSALYLCASSLGRITGGYNSPLHFGNGTRLTVT.

The table lists this clone with a few counts. The rearrangement links TRBV7-2 to TRBJ2-1, with TRBD2 matching over 14 bases. The CDR3 is made up of 16 amino acids. The germline V gene has CDR1 SGHTA and CDR2 FQGNSA. Germline trimming cut 2 bases from V and 10 bases from J; bases unmatched to any gene: 7. CDR3: CASSLQTSGRASEQFF. CDR3 DNA: TGTGCCAGCAGCTTACAGACTAGCGGGAGGGCTTCGGAGCAGTTCTTC.

The V and J genes are TRBV5-1 and TRBJ1-3, with TRBD1 as a possible D gene (5 bases). This CDR3 spans 14 amino acids. Germline V gene data show CDR1 as SGHRS and CDR2 as YFSETQ. Trimming left V 2 bases short and J 3 bases short, with 9 bases between. In DNA form, the CDR3 reads TGCGCCAGCAGCTTCCAGGGTTTTGGAAACACCATATATTTT. Encoded protein: CASSFQGFGNTIYF.

This chain links TRBV5-1 with TRBJ2-5; unclear D gene. Germline-derived CDR1 and CDR2 are SGHRS and YFSETQ. The CDR3 is 13 residues long. Trimming removed 4 bases at V and 5 bases at J, with 12 bases between. As DNA, the CDR3 is TGCGCCAGCAGCCCCGGTGGGTCCGAGACCCAGTACTTC. Encoded protein: CASSPGGSETQYF.

V is TRBV6-2 or TRBV6-3 and J is TRBJ2-3; D might be TRBD1 or TRBD2, each matching 6 bases. This CDR3 has 15 amino acids. Trimming cost V 1 base and J 4 bases, with 12 bases left between them. Germline V gene sequence: CDR1 MNHEY, CDR2 SVGEGT. The CDR3 sequence is CASSYLGGPSDTQYF. CDR3 coding DNA: TGTGCCAGCAGTTACTTAGGGGGGCCGTCAGATACGCAGTATTTT.

This clone has a handful of counts. V gene TRBV7-2 combines with J gene TRBJ1-6; D remains ambiguous. Germline values: CDR1 SGHTA, CDR2 FQGNSA. V lost 1 base to trimming and J lost 5 bases, with 6 bases between them. The CDR3 length is 14 residues. CDR3 amino acids: CASSLGVNNSPLHF. The CDR3 DNA sequence: TGTGCCAGCAGCTTAGGGGTTAATAATTCACCCCTCCACTTT.

This clone has just a few counts. V gene TRBV10-1 combines with J gene TRBJ1-6, with TRBD1 as a possible D gene (5 bases). Germline values: CDR1 WNHNN, CDR2 SYGVQD (reference sequence). Trimming removed 8 bases from V and 8 bases from J, with 10 bases in between. The CDR3 consists of 12 residues. The CDR3 DNA is TGCGCCAGCGGCGAAGGGGATTCACCCCTCCACTTT. It codes for CASGEGDSPLHF.

The rearrangement links TRBV11-2 to TRBJ2-1; the D gene could be TRBD1 or TRBD2 (5 bases each). The V gene's germline CDR1 is SGHAT and CDR2 FQNNGV. This CDR3 region has 14 residues. V was trimmed by 7 bases and J by 9 bases, leaving 19 bases between them. This CDR3 reads CASILRDPRSEQFF. The CDR3 region has the DNA TGTGCCAGCATTCTCCGGGACCCGCGGAGTGAGCAGTTCTTC.

This clone was seen a single time. The V gene is TRBV24-1, the J gene TRBJ2-3; D not resolved. The germline V and J ends were trimmed by 3 bases and 0 bases, with 9 bases remaining between them. The CDR3 consists of 15 residues. Germline values: CDR1 KGHDR, CDR2 SFDVKD. The CDR3 sequence is CATSDPPPSTDTQYF. DNA of the CDR3: TGTGCCACCAGTGATCCGCCCCCTAGCACAGATACGCAGTATTTT.

Only one count was recorded for this clone. The V gene is TRBV27, the J gene TRBJ2-4; D is perhaps TRBD1 or TRBD2 (5 bases each). V lost 0 bases and J 8 bases, leaving 5 bases between the germline ends. The CDR3 has 12 residues. Germline CDR1 is MNHEY and CDR2 is SMNVEV (reference sequence). CDR3 protein: CASSLSGDIQYF. For the CDR3, the DNA is TGTGCCAGCAGTTTATCGGGGGACATTCAGTACTTC.

This clone counts as medium-sized. The chain carries TRBV4-1 and TRBJ2-7, with TRBD2 matching 12 bases. CDR1 MGHRA and CDR2 YSYEKL come from the germline V gene. The CDR3 covers 17 residues. V dropped 0 bases and J dropped 4; count of bases not matched to a gene: 7. CDR3 nucleotides: TGCGCCAGCAGCCAAGATACTGGACTAGCGGGAAGATACGAGCAGTACGTC. Translating gives CASSQDTGLAGRYEQYV.